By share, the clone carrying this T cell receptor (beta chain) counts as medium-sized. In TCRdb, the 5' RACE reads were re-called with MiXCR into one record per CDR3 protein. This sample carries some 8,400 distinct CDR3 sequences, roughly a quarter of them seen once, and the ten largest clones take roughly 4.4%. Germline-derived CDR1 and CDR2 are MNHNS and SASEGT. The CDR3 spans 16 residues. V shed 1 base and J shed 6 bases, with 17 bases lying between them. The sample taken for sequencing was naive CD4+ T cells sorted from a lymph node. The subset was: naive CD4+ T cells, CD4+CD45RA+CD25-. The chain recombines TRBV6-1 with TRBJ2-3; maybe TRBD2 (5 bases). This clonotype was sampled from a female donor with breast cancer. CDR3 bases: TGTGCCAGCAGTGAAGTACGAGGGAAGTCCAGCGATACGCAGTATTTT. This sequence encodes CASSEVRGKSSDTQYF.